Listed here are 19 T cell receptor beta chains from one sample, sequenced in a study of early T cells in non-severe SARS-CoV-2 infection. TCRdb ran MiXCR on the 5' RACE reads and lists one entry per CDR3 protein. Of under 55,000 distinct CDR3 sequences in the sample, approximately 10% are singletons; the top ten hold less than 25%. The sample taken for sequencing was whole blood. The receptors shown here come from an adult who was a healthcare worker with PCR-confirmed SARS-CoV-2 infection or an uninfected control (not recorded which).

Ten or more counts support this clonotype. The rearrangement links TRBV24-1 to TRBJ1-1; unclear D gene. CDR3 size: 15 residues. V lost 8 bases to trimming and J lost 1 base, with 16 bases between them. CDR1 and CDR2 from the germline V gene are KGHDR and SFDVKD. For the CDR3, the DNA is TGTGCCACCACCGATTCCATTCGAGGGAACACTGAAGCTTTCTTT. This encodes CATTDSIRGNTEAFF.

The table lists this clonotype with many counts. The rearrangement joins TRBV10-1 to TRBJ1-1; unclear D gene. Trimming removed 7 bases from V and 0 bases from J, with 27 bases in between. This CDR3 spans 19 amino acids. Germline V lookup: CDR1 WNHNN, CDR2 SYGVQD (reference sequence). The CDR3 spells CASTNIKLCATEMNTEAFF. The CDR3 DNA sequence: TGCGCCAGCACCAATATAAAACTCTGTGCGACTGAGATGAACACTGAAGCTTTCTTT.

In its sample, this clonotype was seen many times. This rearrangement joins TRBV7-2 to TRBJ1-1; no clear D. The CDR3 covers 14 residues. Germline CDR1 and CDR2: SGHTA and FQGNSA. The V end lost 4 bases, the J end lost 1 base, and 10 bases lay between the germline ends. CDR3 sequence: CASSSFTRNTEAFF. The CDR3 DNA is TGTGCCAGCAGCTCCTTTACGAGGAACACTGAAGCTTTCTTT. The variable domain in full, completed from reference TRBV7-2 and TRBJ1-1, reads GAGVSQSPSNKVTEKGKDVELRCDPISGHTALYWYRQSLGQGLEFLIYFQGNSAPDKSGLPSDRFSAERTGGSVSTLTIQRTQQEDSAVYLCASSSFTRNTEAFFGQGTRLTVV.

This clonotype was counted many times. The chain joins TRBV24-1 to TRBJ2-3; D unclear. This CDR3 has 12 residues. Germline CDR1 reads KGHDR; CDR2 reads SFDVKD. Trimming pared 8 bases from V and 4 bases from J, leaving 9 bases between. In DNA form, the CDR3 reads TGTGCCACCACCCAGGATTCAGATACGCAGTATTTT. Its protein is CATTQDSDTQYF.

A few counts support this clonotype. This rearrangement joins TRBV5-1 to TRBJ2-7, with D uncertain. Trimming stripped 0 bases from V and 7 bases from J, with 11 bases between. From germline, CDR1 is SGHRS and CDR2 YFSETQ. The CDR3 is 13 residues long. CDR3 region: CASSLGSLGEQYF. For the CDR3, the DNA is TGCGCCAGCAGCTTGGGGTCGCTCGGGGAGCAGTACTTC. Drawing the rest from reference TRBV5-1 and TRBJ2-7, the complete variable domain is KAGVTQTPRYLIKTRGQQVTLSCSPISGHRSVSWYQQTPGQGLQFLFEYFSETQRNKGNFPGRFSGRQFSNSRSEMNVSTLELGDSALYLCASSLGSLGEQYFGPGTRLTVT.

This rearrangement joins TRBV29-1 to TRBJ1-1; no firm D call. Germline CDR1 reads SQVTM; CDR2 reads ANQGSEA. The V end lost 4 bases, the J end lost 3 bases, and 12 bases lay between the germline ends. The CDR3 length is 13 residues. CDR3 protein: CSVAPSRYTEAFF. CDR3 sequence (DNA): TGCAGCGTTGCACCCAGCAGGTACACTGAAGCTTTCTTT.

This clonotype was found a few times. This chain joins TRBV10-3 and TRBJ2-7; possibly TRBD1 for D (6 bases). The CDR3 is 13 amino acids. Germline V gives CDR1 ENHRY, CDR2 SYGVKD. V lost 8 bases and J 5 bases, leaving 16 bases between the germline ends. CDR3 sequence reads: CAIGATQGNEQYF. Written as DNA, the CDR3 is TGTGCCATCGGAGCCACACAGGGTAACGAGCAGTACTTC.

This clonotype has ten or more counts. The CDR3 sequence: CASRSRDIPYEQYF. Here the CDR3 DNA reads TGTGCCAGCAGATCCCGGGACATACCCTACGAGCAGTACTTC. This rearrangement joins TRBV12-3 or TRBV12-4 to TRBJ2-7, with D tentatively TRBD1 (6 bases). V was shortened by 6 bases and J by 2 bases, with 14 bases between the two germline ends. The length of the CDR3 is 14 residues.

The table lists this clonotype with many counts. V gene TRBV20-1 combines with J gene TRBJ2-7; 7 bases agree with TRBD2. Germline CDR1 and CDR2: DFQATT and SNEGSKA (reference sequence). This CDR3 has 15 amino acids. Trimming at V came to 1 base and at J to 0 bases, leaving 6 bases not matched to a gene. This chain's CDR3 is CSARGGLTTSYEQYF. The CDR3, as DNA: TGCAGTGCTAGAGGGGGACTAACCACCTCCTACGAGCAGTACTTC.

This clonotype was counted ten times or more. This chain links TRBV7-9 with TRBJ2-3; D is unclear. CDR3 size: 17 residues. Trimming pared 5 bases from V and 5 bases from J, leaving 23 bases between. The germline V gene encodes CDR1 SEHNR and CDR2 FQNEAQ (reference sequence). The CDR3 sequence is CASSPRINPTAGDTQYF. The CDR3 DNA sequence: TGTGCCAGCAGCCCCAGGATCAACCCGACCGCCGGAGATACGCAGTATTTT. Full variable domain (outside the CDR3, taken from reference TRBV7-9 and TRBJ2-3): DTGVSQNPRHKITKRGQNVTFRCDPISEHNRLYWYRQTLGQGPEFLTYFQNEAQLEKSRLLSDRFSAERPKGSFSTLEIQRTEQGDSAMYLCASSPRINPTAGDTQYFGPGTRLTVL.

V gene TRBV28 combines with J gene TRBJ2-7, with TRBD2 identical over 11 bases. This CDR3 is built from 16 residues. Germline CDR1 MDHEN, CDR2 SYDVKM. V was pared by 5 bases and J by 2 bases, with 8 bases of the junction left unmatched. CDR3 region: CASSRSGLAVTYEQYF. CDR3 coding DNA: TGTGCCAGCAGTCGCTCGGGACTAGCGGTAACCTACGAGCAGTACTTC.

The V and J genes are TRBV9 and TRBJ2-2; 7 bases line up with TRBD2. CDR1 SGDLS and CDR2 YYNGEE come from the germline V gene. The trim removed 0 bases at V and 6 bases at J, leaving 2 bases unmatched. The CDR3 runs to 14 residues. CDR3 nucleotide sequence: TGTGCCAGCAGCGTAGCGGGAGGTCCCGGGGAGCTGTTTTTT. It specifies CASSVAGGPGELFF. Using reference TRBV9 and TRBJ2-2 for the parts outside the CDR3, the full variable domain is DSGVTQTPKHLITATGQRVTLRCSPRSGDLSVYWYQQSLDQGLQFLIQYYNGEERAKGNILERFSAQQFPDLHSELNLSSLELGDSALYFCASSVAGGPGELFFGEGSRLTVL.

This clonotype is classed as medium-sized (0.01 to 0.1%). The chain uses TRBV7-2 and TRBJ2-3; 10 nucleotides line up with TRBD2. Looked up from germline, CDR1 is SGHTA and CDR2 is FQGNSA. V shed 1 base and J 0 bases; nucleotides not matched to a gene: 7. The CDR3 is 18 amino acids. The DNA of the CDR3 is TGTGCCAGCAGCTTAGAGGCTAGCGGGAGCCGTAGCACAGATACGCAGTATTTT. It is translated as CASSLEASGSRSTDTQYF.

By its share, this clonotype is medium-sized (0.01 to 0.1%). The rearrangement joins TRBV7-2 to TRBJ1-2, with D unresolved. V was clipped by 1 base and J by 4 bases, with 13 bases between them. This CDR3 is built from 15 residues. CDR1 SGHTA and CDR2 FQGNSA come from the germline V gene. As DNA, the CDR3 is TGTGCCAGCAGCTTAGGGCTTAGGAACCTCTATGGCTACACCTTC. This codes for CASSLGLRNLYGYTF.

The chain couples TRBV7-2 to TRBJ1-1; 7 bases align to TRBD1. There are 14 residues in the CDR3. V shed 4 bases, J shed 4 bases, and the junction held 6 bases outside the gene matches. Looked up from germline, CDR1 is SGHTA and CDR2 is FQGNSA. The CDR3 bases are TGTGCCAGCAGCTCCCAGGGGGAAGGCACTGAAGCTTTCTTT. It translates to CASSSQGEGTEAFF. The full variable domain, completed using reference TRBV7-2 and TRBJ1-1, is GAGVSQSPSNKVTEKGKDVELRCDPISGHTALYWYRQSLGQGLEFLIYFQGNSAPDKSGLPSDRFSAERTGGSVSTLTIQRTQQEDSAVYLCASSSQGEGTEAFFGQGTRLTVV.

This clonotype was seen ten or more times. The chain employs TRBV3-1 and TRBJ2-7, with TRBD2 identical over 9 bases. The V gene end was trimmed by 4 bases and the J gene end by 3 bases; junction bases not matched to a gene: 7. The CDR3 consists of 15 residues. The germline gives CDR1 LGHDT, CDR2 YNNKEL (reference sequence). CDR3 sequence reads: CASSLSRTSVYEQYF. CDR3 sequence (DNA): TGTGCCAGCAGCCTTTCCAGGACTAGCGTCTACGAGCAGTACTTC.

This clonotype came up a few times. The rearrangement joins TRBV6-5 to TRBJ2-1; TRBD2 matches 15 bases. J was trimmed by 4 bases and V by 0 bases; bases with no gene match: 1. The CDR3 sequence is 17 residues long. Germline CDR1 MNHEY, CDR2 SVGAGI. The CDR3 region has the DNA TGTGCCAGCAGTTACTCGGGACTAGCGGGAGGTTACAATGAGCAGTTCTTC. It translates to CASSYSGLAGGYNEQFF.

This clonotype was seen many times. The chain carries TRBV7-2 and TRBJ1-2; D is ambiguous. CDR3 length: 13 amino acids. V was clipped by 5 bases and J by 2 bases, with 9 bases between them. Germline V gene lookup returns CDR1 SGHTA and CDR2 FQGNSA. In DNA form, the CDR3 reads TGTGCCAGCAGCCCCGGCGCCAACTATGGCTACACCTTC. Protein sequence: CASSPGANYGYTF.

This clonotype has only one observation. The chain recombines TRBV12-3 or TRBV12-4 with TRBJ2-5; D possibly corresponds to TRBD2 (5 bases). The CDR3 runs to 15 residues. The V gene lost 8 bases and the J gene lost 5 bases, with 21 bases spanning the gap. The CDR3 is CASSPLARSGETQYF. DNA of the CDR3: TGTGCCAGCTCCCCGCTCGCCCGATCGGGGGAGACCCAGTACTTC.